This T cell receptor (beta chain) was sequenced during a study of blood T cell dynamics during melanoma immunotherapy. Overall study: Standard first-line treatment here was pembrolizumab or nivolumab plus ipilimumab in metastatic melanoma.

The CDR3 adds up to 14 amino acids, both ends counted. The V gene's germline CDR1 is SGHKS and CDR2 YYEKEE (reference sequence). Only in-frame clones appear in the TCRdb table, and some are missing; sequencing was by immunoSEQ multiplex PCR. The sample has approximately 11,000 clones, 84% seen once. Noted time point: pre-treatment baseline. Patients with prior systemic cancer treatment, concomitant immunosuppressants, or other active malignancies were excluded. Notes on this clone: The DNA is omitted, as the CDR3 cannot be located on it reliably, and the CDR3 follows TCRdb's listing.

This TCR was recovered from a human donor with melanoma. J is TRBJ2-5 and V is TRBV5-5. The sample in question was blood, obtained from a patient treated with checkpoint blockade. CDR3 sequence: CASSSASGRETQYF.